The entry below describes one T cell receptor (beta chain). Antigen unknown. Germline V CDR1 and CDR2: SGHDN, FVKESK. Trimming shortened V by 4 bases and J by 8 bases, and 20 bases separated the two germline ends. This CDR3 is built from 16 residues. Both 60 Vbeta primers and 13 Jbeta primers went into the PCR. Generated by immunoSEQ multiplex PCR, the TCRdb table keeps only in-frame clones and is missing some. This table has some 190,000 clones, 75% to 90% appearing once. This sample was included in a study of cytomegalovirus exposure and HLA in healthy donors. Notes on the study in general: For most subjects, TCR beta sequences were reported to predict HLA-A and HLA-B alleles with accuracy. Later, TCR association rates were found to vary by HLA locus, highest for DRB1 and lowest for HLA-C. A later analysis linked around 15,000 TCR beta sequences to HLA alleles at 0.05 false discovery rate.

The rearrangement joins TRBV14 to TRBJ1-4; D perhaps matches TRBD1 (6 bases). This sequence was found in a girl aged 5 to 17 in good health and CMV-seropositive. Sequencing used PBMCs. The CDR3 nucleotides read TGTGCCAGCAGCCGGAGAAGGGGGGGGGCCGGAGAAAAACTGTTTTTT. Translating it yields CASSRRRGGAGEKLFF.